A single sample gave rise to the 14 T cell receptor beta chains below, sequenced in a study of response to subunit inactivated influenza vaccine. A single record per CDR3 protein comes from TCRdb applying MiXCR to the RT-PCR reads. The sample shows over 650,000 distinct CDR3 sequences, roughly 20% of them seen only once. This material consisted of PBMCs from blood, taken 4 to 6 days after vaccination. These receptors originate from a man in his forties or fifties who received an inactivated influenza vaccine.

Only a few counts were recorded for this clonotype. The V gene is TRBV4-1, the J gene TRBJ2-4; 7 bases are shared with TRBD1. The CDR3 runs 15 residues. Germline loops: CDR1 MGHRA, CDR2 YSYEKL. Trimming cost V 3 bases and J 8 bases; bases outside gene matches: 10. The CDR3 DNA follows: TGCGCCAGCAGCCAGGATGCCGACAGGGTCTACATTCAGTACTTC. It codes for CASSQDADRVYIQYF.

V and J are TRBV27 and TRBJ2-2; D possibly matches TRBD1 or TRBD2 (5 bases each). The CDR3 has 15 residues. Germline V gene lookup returns CDR1 MNHEY and CDR2 SMNVEV (reference sequence). V lost 3 bases and J lost 1, with 9 bases in between. CDR3 sequence: CASSFGTVNTGELFF. Written as DNA, the CDR3 is TGTGCCAGCAGTTTTGGGACCGTGAACACCGGGGAGCTGTTTTTT.

In its sample, this clonotype was seen a few times. The chain recombines TRBV3-1 with TRBJ2-5; perhaps TRBD2 as D (7 bases). Germline V gene sequence: CDR1 LGHDT, CDR2 YNNKEL (reference sequence). The CDR3 runs to 16 residues. Trimming took 4 bases from V and 3 from J, leaving 18 bases between them. The CDR3 DNA reads as TGTGCCAGCAGCCTCAATGGGGCGGGGGCCAAAGAGACCCAGTACTTC. This codes for CASSLNGAGAKETQYF.

The table lists this clonotype with many counts. The J gene is TRBJ2-3, the V gene TRBV29-1; TRBD1 is a possible D gene (5 bases). In germline, CDR1 is SQVTM, CDR2 ANQGSEA. V dropped 7 bases and J dropped 3 bases, with 14 bases sitting between them. The CDR3 length is 13 residues. The CDR3 protein is CSAAQGGTDTQYF. The CDR3 bases are TGCAGCGCGGCCCAGGGCGGTACAGATACGCAGTATTTT.

This clonotype was detected many times. CDR3 sequence reads: CASSLAKSTPKQFF. The CDR3 DNA reads as TGTGCCAGCAGCTTGGCCAAGTCAACACCAAAGCAGTTCTTC. The chain has TRBV5-4 and TRBJ2-1; no firm D call. The CDR3 loop spans 14 amino acids. V dropped 0 bases and J dropped 11 bases, with 15 bases sitting between them. Germline V gives CDR1 SGHNT, CDR2 YYREEE (reference sequence).

This clonotype was recorded a few times. The V call is TRBV6-1, the J call TRBJ2-7; no firm D call. Trimming took 2 bases from V and 3 from J, leaving 5 bases between them. The CDR3 sequence is 12 residues long. Germline V gives CDR1 MNHNS, CDR2 SASEGT. The CDR3 DNA reads as TGTGCCAGCAGTGAACAAATCTACGAGCAGTACTTC. Protein sequence: CASSEQIYEQYF.

CDR3: CCGEGRNWEAFF. Here the CDR3 DNA reads TGCTGCGGAGAAGGTAGGAACTGGGAAGCTTTCTTT. This chain joins TRBV29-1 and TRBJ1-1; D uncertain. Per the germline V gene, CDR1 is SQVTM and CDR2 is ANQGSEA. The CDR3 runs to 12 residues. The entire variable domain, with the rest obtained from reference TRBV29-1 and TRBJ1-1, is as follows: SAVISQKPSRDICQRGTSLTIQCQVDSQVTMMFWYRQQPGQSLTLIATANQGSEATYESGFVIDKFPISRPNLTFSTLTVSNMSPEDSSIYLCCGEGRNWEAFFGQGTRLTVV.

In this sample, this clonotype turned up a few times. The CDR3 spells CASSVSGGRTDTQYF. The CDR3 nucleotides read TGTGCCAGCAGTGTTAGCGGGGGCCGCACAGATACGCAGTATTTT. The chain joins TRBV6-1 to TRBJ2-3; the match to TRBD2 covers 9 bases. J lost 1 base, V lost 4 bases, and 3 bases had no gene match. Germline loops: CDR1 MNHNS, CDR2 SASEGT. The CDR3 contains 15 residues.

This clonotype was seen many times. The chain couples TRBV7-2 to TRBJ2-1, with 7 bases lining up with TRBD1. Trimming took 4 bases from V and 7 from J; bases not matched to a gene: 4. The CDR3 covers 13 residues. Germline V gene data show CDR1 as SGHTA and CDR2 as FQGNSA. The CDR3 loop reads CASSSTGVNEQFF. The CDR3 DNA is TGTGCCAGCAGCTCTACAGGGGTGAATGAGCAGTTCTTC.

The chain carries TRBV7-2 and TRBJ1-2; perhaps TRBD1 as D (6 bases). Trimming cost V 1 base and J 5 bases, with 17 bases left between them. The CDR3 is 16 amino acids. Germline CDR1 and CDR2: SGHTA and FQGNSA. The CDR3 spells CASSLDHGGAGYGYTF. The CDR3, as DNA: TGTGCCAGCAGCTTAGATCATGGGGGCGCAGGGTATGGCTACACCTTC.

In DNA form, the CDR3 reads TGTGCCAGCAGCGACCTAGCGGGAGGGCCAGGAGAGACCCAGTACTTC. Translation gives CASSDLAGGPGETQYF. V usage is TRBV4-2 and J usage is TRBJ2-5; 12 nucleotides align to TRBD2. CDR1 and CDR2 (germline): LGHNA, YNFKEQ. There are 16 residues in the CDR3. The V and J ends lost 5 bases and 4 bases, in that order; junction bases with no gene match: 8.

The CDR3 DNA follows: TGTGCCATCGGGACTAGCCTGGGGGAGCAGTTCTTC. Protein product: CAIGTSLGEQFF. The chain carries TRBV10-3 and TRBJ2-1; TRBD2 aligns across 9 bases. The CDR3 sequence is 12 residues long. V shed 8 bases and J 10 bases; nucleotides not matched to a gene: 6. Germline loops: CDR1 ENHRY, CDR2 SYGVKD.

The gene calls are TRBV4-2 and TRBJ1-4; D ambiguous. Looked up from germline, CDR1 is LGHNA and CDR2 is YNFKEQ. The CDR3 is 15 amino acids. The germline V and J ends were trimmed by 1 base and 8 bases, with 14 bases remaining between them. The CDR3 loop is CASSQGARVAEKLFF. DNA of the CDR3: TGTGCCAGCAGCCAAGGGGCAAGGGTAGCGGAAAAACTGTTTTTT.

This sequence joins TRBV6-1 and TRBJ2-7; D tentatively reads TRBD1 or TRBD2 (5 bases each). The CDR3 is made up of 14 amino acids. Germline V gene lookup returns CDR1 MNHNS and CDR2 SASEGT. V lost 6 bases and J lost 7, with 19 bases in between. The CDR3 is CASRGPGIAFEQYF. In DNA form, the CDR3 reads TGTGCCAGCAGGGGACCCGGCATCGCGTTTGAGCAGTACTTC.